This is a list of T cell receptor beta chains from one sample in a study of shared clonotypes between healthy human individuals. TCRdb's copy holds only in-frame clones and misses some; the assay was immunoSEQ multiplex PCR. The repertoire consists of about 1.1 million clones, with about four fifths occurring once and the leading ten covering roughly 0.61%. Sequenced material: memory CD4+ T cells from PBMCs. These receptors were taken from a man aged 18 to 35 in good health. Some clones in this sample may be carry-over from other donors' samples. Each CDR3 is given without its conserved first and last residue. Size is stated for part of the rows, as once, few or many counts, or as a class when the clone is expanded.

size: -
J: TRBJ1-5
V: TRBV30
CDR3: ACAIGGQGFQPQH

size: -
J: TRBJ1-2
V: TRBV5-4
CDR3: ASSPQGTGSHGYT

size: -
J: TRBJ1-4
V: TRBV25-1
CDR3: ASSARDRGITNEKLF

size: -
J: TRBJ1-1
V: TRBV18
CDR3: ASGGTQNTEAF

size: -
J: TRBJ2-3
V: TRBV4-3
CDR3: ASSPLVPSGGITDTQY

size: -
J: TRBJ2-7
V: TRBV6-5
CDR3: ASRRQLSGEYEQY

size: -
J: TRBJ2-6
V: TRBV11-2
CDR3: ASSDREYGANVLT

size: -
J: TRBJ1-2
V: TRBV4-1
CDR3: ASSQEPMGPNYGYT

size: -
J: TRBJ1-2
V: TRBV23-1
CDR3: ASSQSDRRSNYGYT

size: -
J: TRBJ2-3
V: TRBV7-3
CDR3: ASSPLAGSRVDTQY

size: -
J: TRBJ1-2
V: TRBV11-2
CDR3: ASSLTGYGYT

size: -
J: TRBJ2-5
V: TRBV7-2
CDR3: ASSLYETQY

size: -
J: TRBJ2-5
V: TRBV5-4
CDR3: ASSLEVGRQETQY

size: many
J: TRBJ1-1
V: TRBV11-1
CDR3: ASSPQGGYTEAF

size: few
J: TRBJ1-2
V: TRBV4-1
CDR3: ASSQSPTGFFYGYT

size: few
J: TRBJ1-3
V: TRBV4-2
CDR3: ASSQRRNTIY

size: -
J: TRBJ1-1
V: TRBV6-5
CDR3: ATYTPRGGTEAF

size: -
J: TRBJ2-1
V: TRBV9
CDR3: ASSPQGYNEQF

size: many
J: TRBJ2-3
V: TRBV7-9
CDR3: ASSSGRSDTQY

size: -
J: TRBJ2-2
V: TRBV5-6
CDR3: ASSFSGRATGELF

size: once
J: TRBJ2-3
V: TRBV7-2
CDR3: ASSLGGNTDTQY

size: few
J: TRBJ2-1
V: TRBV14
CDR3: ASSQGTSGRSLLSSYNEQF

size: -
J: TRBJ2-6
V: TRBV10-3
CDR3: AISILAGGSSGANVLT

size: -
J: TRBJ2-2
V: TRBV7-3
CDR3: ASSKDTRTGELF

size: -
J: TRBJ1-2
V: TRBV6-5
CDR3: ASSKDRGIRGYT

size: -
J: TRBJ2-4
V: TRBV5-4
CDR3: ASSLQGVGNIQY

size: -
J: TRBJ2-3
V: TRBV5-6
CDR3: ASSFWGSTDTQY